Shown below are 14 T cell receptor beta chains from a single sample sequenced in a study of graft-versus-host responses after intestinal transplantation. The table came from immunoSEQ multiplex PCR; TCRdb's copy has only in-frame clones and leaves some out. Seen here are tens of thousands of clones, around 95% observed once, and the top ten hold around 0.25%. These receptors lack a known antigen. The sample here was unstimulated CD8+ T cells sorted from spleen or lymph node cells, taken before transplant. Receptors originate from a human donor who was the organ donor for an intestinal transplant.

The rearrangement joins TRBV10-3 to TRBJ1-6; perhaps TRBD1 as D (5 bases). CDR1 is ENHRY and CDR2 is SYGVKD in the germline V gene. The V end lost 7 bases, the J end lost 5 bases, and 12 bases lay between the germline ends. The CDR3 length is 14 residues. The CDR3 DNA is TGTGCCATCACTTGGGGGGGGGATAATTCACCCCTCCACTTT. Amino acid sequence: CAITWGGDNSPLHF.

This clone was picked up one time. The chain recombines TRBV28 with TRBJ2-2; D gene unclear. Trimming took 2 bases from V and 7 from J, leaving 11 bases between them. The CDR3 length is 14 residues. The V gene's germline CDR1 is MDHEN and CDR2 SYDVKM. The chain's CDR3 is CASSLMVTGGELFF. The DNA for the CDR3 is TGTGCCAGCAGTTTAATGGTTACGGGCGGGGAGCTGTTTTTT.

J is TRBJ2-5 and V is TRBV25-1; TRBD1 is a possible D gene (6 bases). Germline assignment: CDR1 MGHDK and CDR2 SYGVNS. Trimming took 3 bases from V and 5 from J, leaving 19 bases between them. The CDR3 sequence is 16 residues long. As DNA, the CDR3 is TGTGCCAGCAGTGATCCGACAGGACCCTTCCAGGAGACCCAGTACTTC. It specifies CASSDPTGPFQETQYF.

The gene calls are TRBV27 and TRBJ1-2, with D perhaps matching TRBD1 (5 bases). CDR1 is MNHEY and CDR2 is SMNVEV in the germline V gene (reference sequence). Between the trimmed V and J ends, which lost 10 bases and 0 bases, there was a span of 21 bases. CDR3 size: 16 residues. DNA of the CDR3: TGTGCCACCCTCAGCCGGGACCGCTCATCTAACTATGGCTACACCTTC. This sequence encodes CATLSRDRSSNYGYTF.

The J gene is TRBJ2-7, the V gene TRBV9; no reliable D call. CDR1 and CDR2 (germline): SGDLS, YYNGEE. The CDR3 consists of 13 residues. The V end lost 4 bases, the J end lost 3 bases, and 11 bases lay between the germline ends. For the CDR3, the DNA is TGTGCCAGCAGCATGGGGTCAGACTACGAGCAGTACTTC. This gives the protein CASSMGSDYEQYF.

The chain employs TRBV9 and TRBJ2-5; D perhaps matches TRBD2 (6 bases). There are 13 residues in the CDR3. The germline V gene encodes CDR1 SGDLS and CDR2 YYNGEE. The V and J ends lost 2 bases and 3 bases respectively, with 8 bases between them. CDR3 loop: CASSVWGEETQYF. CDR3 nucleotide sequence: TGTGCCAGCAGCGTTTGGGGGGAAGAGACCCAGTACTTC. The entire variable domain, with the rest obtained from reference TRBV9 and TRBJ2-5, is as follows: DSGVTQTPKHLITATGQRVTLRCSPRSGDLSVYWYQQSLDQGLQFLIQYYNGEERAKGNILERFSAQQFPDLHSELNLSSLELGDSALYFCASSVWGEETQYFGPGTRLLVL.

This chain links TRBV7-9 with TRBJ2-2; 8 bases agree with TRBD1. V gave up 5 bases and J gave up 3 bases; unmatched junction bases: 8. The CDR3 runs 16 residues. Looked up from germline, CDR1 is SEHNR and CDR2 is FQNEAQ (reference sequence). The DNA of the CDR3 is TGTGCCAGCAGCACGACCGGGACAGGAGACACCGGGGAGCTGTTTTTT. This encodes CASSTTGTGDTGELFF.

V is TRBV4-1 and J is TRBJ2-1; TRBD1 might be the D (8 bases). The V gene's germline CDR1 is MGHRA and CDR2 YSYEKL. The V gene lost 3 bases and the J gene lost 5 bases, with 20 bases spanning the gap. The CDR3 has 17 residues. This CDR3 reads CASSHIWGTGGDNEQFF. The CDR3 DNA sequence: TGCGCCAGCAGCCACATATGGGGAACAGGGGGGGACAATGAGCAGTTCTTC.

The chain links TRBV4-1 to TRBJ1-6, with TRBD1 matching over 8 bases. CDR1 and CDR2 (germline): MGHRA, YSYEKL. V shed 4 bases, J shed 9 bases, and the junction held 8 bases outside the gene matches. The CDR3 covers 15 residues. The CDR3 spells CASSLGQGGGSPLHF. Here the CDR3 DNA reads TGCGCCAGCAGCCTCGGACAGGGAGGGGGTTCACCCCTCCACTTT.

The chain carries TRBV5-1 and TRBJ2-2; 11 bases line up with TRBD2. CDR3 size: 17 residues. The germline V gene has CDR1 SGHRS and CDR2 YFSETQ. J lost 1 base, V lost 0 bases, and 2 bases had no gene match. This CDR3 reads CASSLASGGLNTGELFF. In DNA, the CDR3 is TGCGCCAGCAGCTTGGCTAGCGGGGGGTTGAACACCGGGGAGCTGTTTTTT.

CDR3: CASSFPLDTQYF. The CDR3 DNA reads TGTGCCAGCAGCTTCCCCCTGGATACGCAGTATTTT. The chain couples TRBV7-9 to TRBJ2-3; no definite D call. V gave up 3 bases and J gave up 6 bases, with 7 bases separating them. Per germline, CDR1 SEHNR and CDR2 FQNEAQ (reference sequence). This CDR3 comprises 12 residues.

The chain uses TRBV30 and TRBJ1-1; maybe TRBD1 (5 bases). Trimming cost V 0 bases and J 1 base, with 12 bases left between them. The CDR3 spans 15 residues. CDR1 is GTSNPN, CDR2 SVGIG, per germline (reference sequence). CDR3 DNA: TGTGCCTGGAGTGTACAGGAGGAGGCGAACACTGAAGCTTTCTTT. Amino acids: CAWSVQEEANTEAFF.

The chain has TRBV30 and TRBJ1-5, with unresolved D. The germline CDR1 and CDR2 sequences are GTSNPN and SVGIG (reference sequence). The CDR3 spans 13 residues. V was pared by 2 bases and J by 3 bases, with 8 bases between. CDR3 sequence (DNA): TGTGCCTGGAGTAGCATGAACAATCAGCCCCAGCATTTT. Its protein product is CAWSSMNNQPQHF. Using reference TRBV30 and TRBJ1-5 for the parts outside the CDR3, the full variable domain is SQTIHQWPATLVQPVGSPLSLECTVEGTSNPNLYWYRQAAGRGLQLLFYSVGIGQISSEVPQNLSASRPQDRQFILSSKKLLLSDSGFYLCAWSSMNNQPQHFGDGTRLSIL.

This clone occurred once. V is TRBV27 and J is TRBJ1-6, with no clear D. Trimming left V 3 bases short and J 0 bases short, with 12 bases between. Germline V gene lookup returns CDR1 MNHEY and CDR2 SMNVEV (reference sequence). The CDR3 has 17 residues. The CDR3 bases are TGTGCCAGCAGTTTCCTCGGACTTTCCTCCTATAATTCACCCCTCCACTTT. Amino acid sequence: CASSFLGLSSYNSPLHF.